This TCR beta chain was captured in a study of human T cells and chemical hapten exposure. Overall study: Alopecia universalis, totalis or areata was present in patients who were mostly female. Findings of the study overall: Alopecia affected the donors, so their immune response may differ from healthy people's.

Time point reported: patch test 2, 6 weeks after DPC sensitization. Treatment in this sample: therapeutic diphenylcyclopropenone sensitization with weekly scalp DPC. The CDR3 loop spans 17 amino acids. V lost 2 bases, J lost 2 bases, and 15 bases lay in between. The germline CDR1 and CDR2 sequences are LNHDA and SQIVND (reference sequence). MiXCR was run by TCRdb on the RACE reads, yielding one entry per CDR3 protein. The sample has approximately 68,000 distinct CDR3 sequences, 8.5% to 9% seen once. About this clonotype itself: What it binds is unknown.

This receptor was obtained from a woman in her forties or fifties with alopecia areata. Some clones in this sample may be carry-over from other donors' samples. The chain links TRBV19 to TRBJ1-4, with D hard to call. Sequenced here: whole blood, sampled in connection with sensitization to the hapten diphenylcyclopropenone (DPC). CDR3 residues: CASSISRSAATNEKLFF. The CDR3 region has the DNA TGTGCCAGTAGTATATCAAGATCGGCGGCTACTAATGAAAAACTGTTTTTT.